The clone carrying this TCR beta chain appeared many times. Its specificity is not known. Transcripts of RNA were the source for amplifying TCR beta CDR3 regions. RT-PCR was first run with HTBI primers, then multiplex PCR in a second round. TCRdb reprocessed the multiplex PCR reads with MiXCR, giving one entry per CDR3 protein. Of about 550,000 distinct CDR3 sequences in the sample, roughly 40% were seen once. The sample comes from a study of Graves' ophthalmopathy and Graves' hyperthyroidism. Study-wide results and caveats: Among expanded thyroid clonotypes above 0.001 frequency, most also occurred in blood. The model's prediction of ophthalmopathy progression had about 70% sensitivity and approximately 72% specificity.

Germline CDR1 reads MGHDK; CDR2 reads SYGVNS. The CDR3 runs 11 residues. V lost 8 bases, J lost 2 bases, and 6 bases lay in between. The V call is TRBV25-1, the J call TRBJ1-1; D remains unclear. The sequence was collected from an adult man with Graves' hyperthyroidism. The sequenced sample was peripheral blood or thyroid tissue (not recorded which). The CDR3 DNA sequence: TGTGCCAGCTCTATCAACACTGAAGCTTTCTTT. Translation: CASSINTEAFF.